This is a list of T cell receptor beta chains from one sample in a study of cytomegalovirus exposure and HLA in healthy donors. Generated by immunoSEQ multiplex PCR, the TCRdb table keeps only in-frame clones and is missing some. This sample has 100,000 to 150,000 clones, with under 85% found just once. The sample comprised PBMCs. These receptor sequences come from a woman between 45 and 60 years old in good health and CMV-seropositive. The CDR3 runs from the conserved cysteine through the conserved F or W. A D gene is named only where the DNA matches it firmly. The listing skips clone size in some rows; elsewhere it reads once, few, many or a size class.

>TRBD1|.|TRBV27|TRBJ2-1
CASSLAGGNEQFF
TGTGCCAGCAGTTTGGCAGGGGGCAATGAGCAGTTCTTC
>.|.|TRBV7-3|TRBJ1-2
CASSPLGGSGGYTF
TGTGCCAGCAGCCCCTTGGGGGGATCAGGTGGCTACACCTTC
>TRBD2|.|TRBV9|TRBJ2-5
CASSVSLAGGPRETQYF
TGTGCCAGCAGCGTCTCACTAGCGGGGGGGCCGCGGGAGACCCAGTACTTC
>TRBD2|.|TRBV14|TRBJ2-1
CASSPGTINLGEQFF
TGTGCCAGCAGCCCCGGGACTATCAACCTGGGCGAGCAGTTCTTC
>TRBD1|few|TRBV9|TRBJ1-1
CANPGREQGFSTEAFF
TGTGCCAACCCAGGGCGGGAACAGGGGTTTAGTACTGAAGCTTTCTTT
>TRBD2|.|TRBV7-8|TRBJ2-1
CASSQLAGEPGNEQFF
TGTGCCAGCAGCCAACTAGCGGGAGAACCCGGTAATGAGCAGTTCTTC
>TRBD1|.|TRBV13|TRBJ1-2
CASSLQGSDGYTF
TGTGCCAGCAGCCTACAGGGGAGCGATGGCTACACCTTC
>TRBD1|.|TRBV14|TRBJ1-2
CASSRTGGGVGYTF
TGTGCCAGCAGCCGTACAGGGGGCGGAGTGGGCTACACCTTC
>TRBD1|.|TRBV18|TRBJ1-4
CASSSTGGRGNEKLFF
TGTGCCAGCTCATCGACAGGGGGCCGGGGAAATGAAAAACTGTTTTTT
>.|.|TRBV4-1|TRBJ1-1
CASSLVTNTEAFF
TGCGCCAGCAGCCTAGTTACCAACACTGAAGCTTTCTTT
>TRBD1|.|TRBV7-2|TRBJ1-1
CASSLQGQYTEAFF
TGTGCCAGCAGCTTACAGGGACAGTACACTGAAGCTTTCTTT
>.|few|TRBV6-1|TRBJ1-5
CASSVSDNQPQHF
TGTGCCAGCAGTGTTTCAGACAATCAGCCCCAGCATTTT
>.|many|TRBV7-5|TRBJ1-2
CARSWDRGRYGYTF
TGTGCCAGAAGTTGGGACAGGGGGAGATATGGCTACACCTTC
>.|.|TRBV29-1|TRBJ1-2
CSVERTGLGYTF
TGCAGCGTTGAACGAACAGGTCTTGGCTACACCTTC
>TRBD1|.|TRBV14|TRBJ1-1
CASSRQGMNTEAFF
TGTGCCAGCAGTCGACAGGGGATGAACACTGAAGCTTTCTTT
>.|.|TRBV9|TRBJ2-1
CASSVSTNEQFF
TGTGCCAGCAGCGTGAGCACCAATGAGCAGTTCTTC
>TRBD2|.|TRBV4-3|TRBJ2-4
CASSPGGEGGDIQYF
TGCGCCAGCAGCCCCGGAGGGGAGGGCGGGGACATTCAGTACTTC
>.|few|TRBV7-2|TRBJ2-2
CASSLRTANTGELFF
TGTGCCAGCAGCTTAAGGACAGCGAACACCGGGGAGCTGTTTTTT
>.|.|TRBV5-6|TRBJ2-3
CASSFGGRDTDTQYF
TGTGCCAGCAGCTTCGGTGGCAGGGACACAGATACGCAGTATTTT
>.|.|TRBV10-3|TRBJ2-7
CAISESGGGQYF
TGTGCCATCAGTGAGTCTGGTGGCGGGCAGTACTTC
>.|once|TRBV13|TRBJ1-2
CASSFGVNYGYTF
TGTGCCAGCAGCTTCGGGGTTAACTATGGCTACACCTTC
>.|.|TRBV6-1|TRBJ2-7
CASSPDTSREQYF
TGTGCCAGCAGTCCGGACACCTCTCGCGAGCAGTACTTC
>TRBD2|once|TRBV5-6|TRBJ2-7
CASSSAGGYEQYF
TGTGCCAGCAGCTCCGCGGGAGGGTACGAGCAGTACTTC
>.|.|TRBV5-1|TRBJ2-7
CASSWREQSYEQYF
TGCGCCAGCAGCTGGAGGGAGCAGTCCTACGAGCAGTACTTC
>TRBD1|.|TRBV4-2|TRBJ2-7
CASSPSNRDSFSYEQYF
TGTGCCAGCAGCCCCTCAAACCGGGACAGCTTCTCCTACGAGCAGTACTTC
>.|once|TRBV7-9|TRBJ2-2
CSSSLTSGYTGELFF
TGTTCCAGCAGCTTAACATCAGGCTACACCGGGGAGCTGTTTTTT
>TRBD2|.|TRBV11-3|TRBJ2-2
CASSQWTSESTGELFF
TGTGCCAGCAGTCAGTGGACTAGCGAATCCACCGGGGAGCTGTTTTTT
>.|.|TRBV12-5|TRBJ2-3
CASGPGGGDTQYF
TGTGCTAGTGGGCCGGGAGGGGGCGATACGCAGTATTTT
>.|.|TRBV30|TRBJ1-4
CAWSHGPWAEKLFF
TGTGCCTGGAGCCACGGTCCCTGGGCGGAAAAACTGTTTTTT
>TRBD2|many|TRBV5-5|TRBJ2-2
CASTGHSGMNTGELFF
TGTGCCAGCACCGGGCATAGCGGGATGAACACCGGGGAGCTGTTTTTT
>TRBD2|.|TRBV4-1|TRBJ2-2
CASSLSGLAGRPNTGELFF
TGCGCCAGCAGCCTTTCGGGACTAGCGGGGAGGCCGAACACCGGGGAGCTGTTTTTT
>TRBD2|.|TRBV9|TRBJ2-2
CASSVVDGRATGELFF
TGTGCCAGCAGCGTAGTTGACGGGAGGGCCACCGGGGAGCTGTTTTTT
>TRBD2|.|TRBV2|TRBJ2-7
CASSPAGYNEQYF
TGTGCCAGCAGCCCAGCGGGGTACAACGAGCAGTACTTC
>TRBD2|.|TRBV28|TRBJ2-1
CASSSPGLAYEQFF
TGTGCCAGCAGTTCTCCGGGACTAGCTTATGAGCAGTTCTTC
>TRBD2|once|TRBV11-1|TRBJ2-1
CASSLREASSYNEQFF
TGTGCCAGCAGCTTGCGGGAGGCGAGCTCCTACAATGAGCAGTTCTTC
>TRBD1|.|TRBV19|TRBJ1-1
CASSIGGTANTEAFF
TGTGCCAGTAGTATTGGGGGGACAGCGAACACTGAAGCTTTCTTT
>.|.|TRBV7-3|TRBJ2-1
CASSFARGSYNEQFF
TGTGCCAGCAGCTTTGCCCGGGGCTCCTACAATGAGCAGTTCTTC
>TRBD1|.|TRBV5-6|TRBJ1-2
CASSTKQGAGYGYTF
TGTGCCAGCAGCACCAAACAGGGGGCTGGCTATGGCTACACCTTC